This T cell receptor beta chain stems from a study of shared clonotypes between healthy human individuals. This CDR3 has 13 residues. Trimming took off 5 bases at V and 5 bases at J, with 9 bases between the two ends. Looked up from germline, CDR1 is MNHNY and CDR2 is SVGAGI (reference sequence). The CD4+ fraction was divided into a CD45RA+ naive subset and a CD45RA-negative memory subset. Note on this clone: Its antigen is currently unknown.

General observations from the study: Clonotypes shared by all four sorted-subset donors had higher generation probabilities than non-shared clonotypes. Sampling used blood alone; tissue repertoires probably differ. Clonotypes that were shared across a handful of donors made up around 5% of naive CD4 clonotypes.

The data were produced by immunoSEQ multiplex PCR, yet TCRdb's version contains in-frame clones alone and is incomplete. Here the sample spans 2.3 million or so clones, just over 90% being singletons. Sequencing used naive CD4+ T cells from PBMCs. Noted subset: CD45RA+ positively selected. The receptor was derived from a man aged 18 to 29 in good health. Some clones in this sample may be carry-over from other donors' samples. The chain joins TRBV6-6 to TRBJ2-2; D gene ambiguous. The CDR3 is CASSQSWTGELFF. The CDR3 nucleotides read TGTGCCAGCAGTCAATCATGGACCGGGGAGCTGTTTTTT.